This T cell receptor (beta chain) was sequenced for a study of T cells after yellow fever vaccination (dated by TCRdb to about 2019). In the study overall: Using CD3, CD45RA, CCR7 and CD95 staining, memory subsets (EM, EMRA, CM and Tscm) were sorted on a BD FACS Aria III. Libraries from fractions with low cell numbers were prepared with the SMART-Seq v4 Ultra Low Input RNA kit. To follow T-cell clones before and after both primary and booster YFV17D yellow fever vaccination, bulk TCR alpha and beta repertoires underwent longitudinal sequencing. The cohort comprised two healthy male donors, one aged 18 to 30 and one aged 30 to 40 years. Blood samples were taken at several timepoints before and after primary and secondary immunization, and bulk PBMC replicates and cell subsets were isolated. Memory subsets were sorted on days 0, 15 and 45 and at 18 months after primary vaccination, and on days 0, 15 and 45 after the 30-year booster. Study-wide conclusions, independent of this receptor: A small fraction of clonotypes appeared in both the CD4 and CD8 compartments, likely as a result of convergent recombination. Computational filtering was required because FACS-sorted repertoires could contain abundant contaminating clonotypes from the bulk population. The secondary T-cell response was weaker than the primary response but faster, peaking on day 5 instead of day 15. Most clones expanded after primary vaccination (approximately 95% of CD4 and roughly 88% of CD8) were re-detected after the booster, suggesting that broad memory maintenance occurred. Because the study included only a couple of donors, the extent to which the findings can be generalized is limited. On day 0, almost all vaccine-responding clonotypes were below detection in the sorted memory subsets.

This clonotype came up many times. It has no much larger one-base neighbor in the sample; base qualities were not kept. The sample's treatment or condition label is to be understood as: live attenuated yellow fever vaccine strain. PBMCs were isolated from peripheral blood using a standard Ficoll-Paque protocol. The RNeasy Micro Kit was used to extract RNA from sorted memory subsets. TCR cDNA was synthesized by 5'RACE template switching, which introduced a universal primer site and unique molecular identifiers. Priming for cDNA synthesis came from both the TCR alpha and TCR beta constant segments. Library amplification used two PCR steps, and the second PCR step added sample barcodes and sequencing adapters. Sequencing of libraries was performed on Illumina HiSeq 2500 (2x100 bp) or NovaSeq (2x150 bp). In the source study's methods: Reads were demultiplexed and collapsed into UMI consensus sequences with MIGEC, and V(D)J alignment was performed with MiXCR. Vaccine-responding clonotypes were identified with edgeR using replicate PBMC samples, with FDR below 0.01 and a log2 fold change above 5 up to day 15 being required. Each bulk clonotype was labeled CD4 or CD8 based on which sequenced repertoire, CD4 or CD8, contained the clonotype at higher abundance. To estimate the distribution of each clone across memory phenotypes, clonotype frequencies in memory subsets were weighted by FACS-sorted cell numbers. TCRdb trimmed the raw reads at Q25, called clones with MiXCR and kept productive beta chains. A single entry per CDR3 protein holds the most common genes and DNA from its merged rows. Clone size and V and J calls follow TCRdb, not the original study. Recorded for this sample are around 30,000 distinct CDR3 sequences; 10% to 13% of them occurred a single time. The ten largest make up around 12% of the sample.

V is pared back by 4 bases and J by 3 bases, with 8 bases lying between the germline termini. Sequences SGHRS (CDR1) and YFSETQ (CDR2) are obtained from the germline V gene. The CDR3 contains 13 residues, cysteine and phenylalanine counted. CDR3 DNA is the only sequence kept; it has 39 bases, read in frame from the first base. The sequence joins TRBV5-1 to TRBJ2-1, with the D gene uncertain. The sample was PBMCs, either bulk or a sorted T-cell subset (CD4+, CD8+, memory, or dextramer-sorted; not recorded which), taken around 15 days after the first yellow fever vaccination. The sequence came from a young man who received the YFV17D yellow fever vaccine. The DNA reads TGCGCCAGCAGCAAAGACATCTACAATGAGCAGTTCTTC. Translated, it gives CASSKDIYNEQFF. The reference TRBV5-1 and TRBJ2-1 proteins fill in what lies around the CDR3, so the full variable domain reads KAGVTQTPRYLIKTRGQQVTLSCSPISGHRSVSWYQQTPGQGLQFLFEYFSETQRNKGNFPGRFSGRQFSNSRSEMNVSTLELGDSALYLCASSKDIYNEQFFGPGTRLTVL.